The 29 T cell receptor beta chains below all came from one sample that was sequenced in a study of tumor-infiltrating lymphocytes in primary liver carcinoma. The researchers produced TCR beta cDNA from approximately 460 ng total RNA with a constant-region primer. Library construction for TCR beta comprised three nested multiplex PCR rounds performed with slightly modified ARM-PCR. The opening two PCR rounds, around 9 cycles each, paired TRBV1-TRBV30 forward primers with a C-beta reverse primer. TCRdb analysed the multiplex PCR reads with MiXCR anew, one entry per CDR3 protein. The sample records about 180,000 distinct CDR3 sequences, about 60% being singletons. The authors took blood RNA from unsorted whole blood and also extracted germline DNA. Specimen: peripheral blood. These receptors all come from a man aged 40-55 years with primary liver carcinoma and hepatitis B virus infection.

About this clonotype itself: A read error may account for a junction end that differs from germline. The genes are TRBV7-8 and TRBJ1-6, with TRBD1 matching over 10 bases. Germline assignment: CDR1 SGHVS and CDR2 FQNEAQ. The CDR3 totals 15 residues. Written as DNA, the CDR3 is TGTGCCAACAGCTTAGGGGGACAGGGGAGTTCACCCCTCCACTTT. It codes for CANSLGGQGSSPLHF.

There are a few counts of this clonotype. This chain links TRBV5-4 with TRBJ2-5; D possibly corresponds to TRBD2 (6 bases). CDR3 length: 15 amino acids. Germline values: CDR1 SGHNT, CDR2 YYREEE (reference sequence). With 0 bases removed from V and 6 bases from J, the gap between germline ends came to 15 bases. CDR3 nucleotide sequence: TGTGCCAGCAGCTTGGGACTAGTGCCCTTGCAGACCCAGTACTTC. Translated, it gives CASSLGLVPLQTQYF. Based on the CDR3 plus reference TRBV5-4 and TRBJ2-5, the full variable domain is ETGVTQSPTHLIKTRGQQVTLRCSSQSGHNTVSWYQQALGQGPQFIFQYYREEENGRGNFPPRFSGLQFPNYSSELNVNALELDDSALYLCASSLGLVPLQTQYFGPGTRLLVL.

About this clonotype: A much more abundant neighbour one base away suggests this may be a read error. The gene calls are TRBV6-6 and TRBJ2-5; 8 nucleotides agree with TRBD2. This CDR3 has 17 amino acids. Germline trimming cut 0 bases from V and 11 bases from J; bases unmatched to any gene: 17. From germline, CDR1 is MNHNY and CDR2 SVGAGI (reference sequence). The CDR3: CASSYSGLAGIYNEQYF. The CDR3 bases are TGTGCCAGCAGTTACTCCGGGCTAGCGGGTATCTACAATGAGCAGTACTTC.

The chain carries TRBV5-5 and TRBJ2-7, with 11 bases fitting TRBD2. The CDR3 totals 18 residues. V lost 0 bases, J lost 3 bases, and 11 bases stayed unmatched. Germline V gives CDR1 SGHKS, CDR2 YYEKEE (reference sequence). The CDR3 is CASSLAGLAGGLHYEQYF. CDR3 bases: TGTGCCAGCAGCTTGGCCGGGCTAGCGGGAGGTCTGCACTACGAGCAGTACTTC.

On this clonotype itself: This could be a read error, since a much larger clone is one nucleotide away. The rearrangement uses TRBV11-2 and TRBJ1-2; unclear D gene. CDR1 is SGHAT, CDR2 FQNNGV, per germline. Trimming stripped 5 bases from V and 9 bases from J, with 25 bases between. This CDR3 has 16 residues. For the CDR3, the DNA is TGTGCCAGCAGCCCTCAAGTCTCGCAGGAACGTAATAGCTACACCTTC. It translates to CASSPQVSQERNSYTF. Based on the CDR3 plus reference TRBV11-2 and TRBJ1-2, the full variable domain is EAGVAQSPRYKIIEKRQSVAFWCNPISGHATLYWYQQILGQGPKLLIQFQNNGVVDDSQLPKDRFSAERLKGVDSTLKIQPAKLEDSAVYLCASSPQVSQERNSYTFGSGTRLTVV.

The count of this clonotype is one. The J gene is TRBJ1-1, the V gene TRBV6-6; D possibly corresponds to TRBD1 (6 bases). The CDR3 runs 13 residues. Germline CDR1 reads MNHNY; CDR2 reads SVGAGI (reference sequence). The ends were cut back, 9 bases at V and 5 bases at J, with 16 bases in the middle. As DNA, the CDR3 is TGTGCCAGTAATCCAGGGGCTAGGACTGAAGCTTTCTTT. Protein sequence: CASNPGARTEAFF.

The chain is built from TRBV30 and TRBJ1-2; D unclear. The V gene lost 1 base and the J gene lost 4 bases, with 7 bases spanning the gap. The CDR3 runs to 12 residues. CDR1 and CDR2 from the germline V gene are GTSNPN and SVGIG (reference sequence). For the CDR3, the DNA is TGTGCCTGGAGTGCGGGAATCTATGGCTACACCTTC. Translated, it gives CAWSAGIYGYTF. The whole variable domain, remainder taken from reference TRBV30 and TRBJ1-2, is SQTIHQWPATLVQPVGSPLSLECTVEGTSNPNLYWYRQAAGRGLQLLFYSVGIGQISSEVPQNLSASRPQDRQFILSSKKLLLSDSGFYLCAWSAGIYGYTFGSGTRLTVV.

The J gene is TRBJ2-7, the V gene TRBV29-1, with D possibly matching TRBD1 (8 bases). The germline V gene has CDR1 SQVTM and CDR2 ANQGSEA. CDR3 length: 14 residues. V shed 7 bases and J shed 2 bases, with 18 bases lying between them. CDR3 bases: TGCAGCGAACAGGGGGAGACTAGCCCCTACGAGCAGTACTTC. Translation: CSEQGETSPYEQYF.

This chain joins TRBV10-2 and TRBJ2-3, with a weak D call TRBD2 (6 bases). This CDR3 spans 13 amino acids. From germline, CDR1 is WSHSY and CDR2 SAAADI. Trimming stripped 3 bases from V and 6 bases from J, with 10 bases between. In DNA, the CDR3 is TGCGCCAGCAGTGATCGTGCGGGGGATACGCAGTATTTT. This translates into CASSDRAGDTQYF.

This rearrangement joins TRBV2 to TRBJ2-2; 11 positions match TRBD1. V was pared by 8 bases and J by 7 bases, with 9 bases of the junction left unmatched. The germline V gene has CDR1 SNHLY and CDR2 FYNNEI. The CDR3 covers 15 residues. CDR3 nucleotides: TGTGCCAGCCTCCGGGACAGGGGGGGGAACGGGGAGCTGTTTTTT. The encoded protein is CASLRDRGGNGELFF.

Only a few counts were recorded for this clonotype. The gene calls are TRBV13 and TRBJ1-1; tentatively, D is TRBD1 (5 bases). This CDR3 spans 13 amino acids. Germline assignment: CDR1 PRHDT and CDR2 FYEKMQ (reference sequence). V dropped 1 base and J dropped 5 bases, with 8 bases sitting between them. CDR3 loop: CASSLEGMTEAFF. The CDR3 bases are TGTGCCAGCAGCTTAGAGGGGATGACTGAAGCTTTCTTT. Based on the CDR3 plus reference TRBV13 and TRBJ1-1, the full variable domain is AAGVIQSPRHLIKEKRETATLKCYPIPRHDTVYWYQQGPGQDPQFLISFYEKMQSDKGSIPDRFSAQQFSDYHSELNMSSLELGDSALYFCASSLEGMTEAFFGQGTRLTVV.

V gene TRBV6-6 combines with J gene TRBJ2-7; no clear D. V gave up 2 bases and J gave up 1 base, with 12 bases separating them. The germline V gene encodes CDR1 MNHNY and CDR2 SVGAGI (reference sequence). The CDR3 loop spans 15 amino acids. DNA for the CDR3: TGTGCCAGCAGTTACGATGGCGCAGGATCCTACGAGCAGTACTTC. It specifies CASSYDGAGSYEQYF.

The chain links TRBV10-1 to TRBJ2-7; D may be TRBD1 (5 bases). The CDR3 covers 14 residues. V shed 2 bases and J shed 2 bases, with 10 bases lying between them. Germline V gene data show CDR1 as WNHNN and CDR2 as SYGVQD (reference sequence). The CDR3 DNA reads as TGCGCCAGCAGTGAGCGGCAGGGTGCCTACGAGCAGTACTTC. It specifies CASSERQGAYEQYF.

On this clonotype: A read error may account for a junction end that differs from germline. V and J are TRBV4-1 and TRBJ2-2, with a tentative D call TRBD2 (5 bases). CDR1 MGHRA and CDR2 YSYEKL come from the germline V gene. This CDR3 is 17 amino acids long. This CDR3 reads CASSQVNTCTNTGELFF. The CDR3 nucleotides are TGCGCCAGCAGCCAAGTCAACACCTGTACAAACACCGGGGAACTGTTTTTT.

In regard to this clonotype: One junction end does not reproduce the germline sequence, and a read error may be involved. The V call is TRBV10-2, the J call TRBJ2-2; D is possibly TRBD1 or TRBD2 (5 bases each). The CDR3 sequence is 15 residues long. The germline V gene encodes CDR1 WSHSY and CDR2 SAAADI. DNA of the CDR3: TGCGCCAGCAGTGTGGGGGTCCCCTCCACCGGGGAGCCGTTTTTT. It encodes CASSVGVPSTGEPFF.

The V gene is TRBV6-1, the J gene TRBJ2-3; a possible D gene is TRBD1 (5 bases). This CDR3 spans 15 amino acids. The V gene lost 2 bases and the J gene lost 5 bases, with 14 bases spanning the gap. Germline lookup yields CDR1 MNHNS and CDR2 SASEGT. This chain's CDR3 is CASSEWGTTGDTQYF. CDR3 bases: TGTGCCAGCAGTGAATGGGGCACGACGGGAGATACGCAGTATTTT.

This clonotype was found many times. The chain combines TRBV12-3 or TRBV12-4 with TRBJ1-1; TRBD1 agrees at 7 bases. V shed 5 bases and J 4 bases; nucleotides not matched to a gene: 1. This CDR3 spans 12 amino acids. The CDR3 reads CASSQGGTEAFF. The CDR3 DNA reads TGTGCCAGCAGTCAGGGGGGCACTGAAGCTTTCTTT.

The chain links TRBV6-5 to TRBJ2-5, with D perhaps matching TRBD2 (5 bases). V was trimmed by 9 bases and J by 3 bases, leaving 14 bases between them. The CDR3 spans 13 residues. The V gene's germline CDR1 is MNHEY and CDR2 SVGAGI. Here the CDR3 reads CASTLGLEETQYF. The CDR3 DNA reads as TGTGCCAGTACTCTCGGACTTGAAGAGACCCAGTACTTC.

This chain uses TRBV5-4 with TRBJ2-3; 13 bases map to TRBD2. Looked up from germline, CDR1 is SGHNT and CDR2 is YYREEE (reference sequence). V shed 5 bases and J 4 bases; nucleotides not matched to a gene: 7. CDR3 length equals 16 residues. CDR3 protein: CASSPRLAGGPDTQYF. CDR3 in DNA: TGTGCCAGCAGTCCTCGACTAGCGGGAGGACCAGATACGCAGTATTTT.

This clonotype was counted a single time. The junction differs from germline at one of its ends, possibly a read error. CDR3 region: CVSSLTDGEYEQYF. CDR3 nucleotide sequence: TGTGTCAGCAGCTTAACAGACGGAGAATACGAGCAGTACTTC. The genes are TRBV11-2 and TRBJ2-7; D gene unclear. Looked up from germline, CDR1 is SGHAT and CDR2 is FQNNGV. This CDR3 is 14 amino acids long. The variable domain in full, completed from reference TRBV11-2 and TRBJ2-7, reads EAGVAQSPRYKIIEKRQSVAFWCNPISGHATLYWYQQILGQGPKLLIQFQNNGVVDDSQLPKDRFSAERLKGVDSTLKIQPAKLEDSAVYLCVSSLTDGEYEQYFGPGTRLTVT.

This clonotype has a handful of counts. The chain uses TRBV29-1 and TRBJ1-2; D is possibly TRBD1 (5 bases). Germline lookup yields CDR1 SQVTM and CDR2 ANQGSEA. Trimming cost V 7 bases and J 6 bases, with 18 bases left between them. The CDR3 is made up of 13 amino acids. CDR3 in amino acids: CSAIGRGLDGYTF. CDR3 nucleotide sequence: TGCAGCGCTATAGGGAGGGGTCTAGATGGCTACACCTTC.

This clonotype has a count of ten or more. The chain uses TRBV29-1 and TRBJ2-1, with D hard to call. This CDR3 spans 14 amino acids. In germline, CDR1 is SQVTM, CDR2 ANQGSEA. V was shortened by 2 bases and J by 7 bases, with 15 bases between the two germline ends. The DNA of the CDR3 is TGCAGCGTTGAACCACAATCCGGTGGTAATGAGCAGTTCTTC. It codes for CSVEPQSGGNEQFF.

This clonotype was recorded only once. At one end the junction does not follow the germline gene, possibly because of a read error. The chain couples TRBV11-1 to TRBJ2-1, with TRBD2 matching over 12 bases. Germline V gene lookup returns CDR1 SGHAT and CDR2 FQDESV (reference sequence). This CDR3 is built from 18 residues. As DNA, the CDR3 is TGTACCAGCAGCCTTACTAGCGGGAGGCTCAGCTCCTACAATGAGCAGTTCTTC. This translates into CTSSLTSGRLSSYNEQFF.

For this clonotype: Because it lacks the conserved phenylalanine or tryptophan at the end, this CDR3 is likely a read error. The gene calls are TRBV11-2 and TRBJ2-5; 9 bases are a match to TRBD2. Looked up from germline, CDR1 is SGHAT and CDR2 is FQNNGV. Trimming took 6 bases from V and 4 from J; bases not matched to a gene: 9. This CDR3 has 15 residues. In nucleotides, the CDR3 is TGTGCCAGCAGTTTTGCAAGCGGGAGGTTAGAGACCCAGTACCTC. It encodes CASSFASGRLETQYL.

The chain employs TRBV5-5 and TRBJ2-2; D assignment may be TRBD1 or TRBD2 (5 bases each). Trimming took 5 bases from V and 1 from J, leaving 15 bases between them. Germline CDR1 SGHKS, CDR2 YYEKEE (reference sequence). This CDR3 comprises 16 residues. This chain's CDR3 is CASSQGRHQNTGELFF. In DNA, the CDR3 is TGTGCCAGCAGTCAGGGACGACATCAGAACACCGGGGAGCTGTTTTTT.

The chain has TRBV7-8 and TRBJ1-5; 11 bases are a match to TRBD1. V trimming: 5 bases; J trimming: 5 bases; junction bases outside the gene matches: 5. Germline CDR1 and CDR2: SGHVS and FQNEAQ. The CDR3 loop spans 15 amino acids. CDR3 protein: CASSTPGQGDQPQHF. The CDR3 DNA follows: TGTGCCAGCAGCACTCCGGGACAGGGGGATCAGCCCCAGCATTTT.

The chain combines TRBV7-9 with TRBJ2-3, with 9 bases aligning to TRBD2. J lost 5 bases, V lost 5 bases, and 8 bases had no gene match. CDR1 and CDR2 from the germline V gene are SEHNR and FQNEAQ (reference sequence). The CDR3 spans 15 residues. CDR3 protein: CASSIYSGSKDTQYF. As DNA, the CDR3 is TGTGCCAGCAGCATATATAGCGGGAGTAAAGATACGCAGTATTTT.

On this clonotype itself: A read error is possible here, since a much larger clone lies one base away. This rearrangement joins TRBV29-1 to TRBJ1-1; D ambiguous. Per the germline V gene, CDR1 is SQVTM and CDR2 is ANQGSEA. This CDR3 is built from 11 residues. V lost 8 bases to trimming and J lost 1 base, with 8 bases between them. As DNA, the CDR3 is TGCAGCTTTGTGGGGAACACTGAAGCTTTCTTT. It specifies CSFVGNTEAFF.

Concerning this clonotype: The junction departs from germline at one end; a sequencing error may be responsible. This rearrangement joins TRBV29-1 to TRBJ2-3; TRBD1 is a possible D gene (5 bases). The CDR3 has 11 residues. Germline CDR1 reads SQVTM; CDR2 reads ANQGSEA. CDR3 DNA: TGCAGCGTTGGACAGAGAGATACACAGTATTTT. Translating it yields CSVGQRDTQYF.